A selection of T cell receptor beta chains follows, all from one sample in a study of beta chain features in type 1 diabetes. Using immunoSEQ multiplex PCR, the repertoire was profiled, and TCRdb retains in-frame clones only, with some absent. This sample has 630,000 or so clones, with over 13% found just once. The sequenced sample was naive CD4+ T cells from blood. All receptors come from a man younger than 35 with type 1 diabetes. Each CDR3 is given without its conserved first and last residue. The size entry is marked missing in some rows and otherwise reads once, few, many or a size class.

CDR3 protein: ASSLQGGPLLNYGYT; clone size: .; CDR3 length: 15; V gene: TRBV7-9; J gene: TRBJ1-2
CDR3 protein: ASSLGIQGGNQPQH; clone size: .; CDR3 length: 14; V gene: TRBV18; J gene: TRBJ1-5
CDR3 protein: AWSLHSNQPQH; clone size: few; CDR3 length: 11; V gene: TRBV30; J gene: TRBJ1-5
CDR3 protein: ASSRGSGGSYNEQF; clone size: .; CDR3 length: 14; V gene: TRBV5-1; J gene: TRBJ2-1
CDR3 protein: ASSPRRIQYEQY; clone size: few; CDR3 length: 12; V gene: TRBV27; J gene: TRBJ2-7
CDR3 protein: AWSWDANTGELF; clone size: .; CDR3 length: 12; V gene: TRBV30; J gene: TRBJ2-2
CDR3 protein: ASSPRGGRTDTQY; clone size: few; CDR3 length: 13; V gene: TRBV13; J gene: TRBJ2-3
CDR3 protein: AWRRWTGSIWVLH; clone size: few; CDR3 length: 13; V gene: TRBV30; J gene: TRBJ1-5
CDR3 protein: ASSESSGQETQY; clone size: .; CDR3 length: 12; V gene: TRBV10-1; J gene: TRBJ2-5
CDR3 protein: ASSLVPVGQLPPPQY; clone size: .; CDR3 length: 15; V gene: TRBV5-4; J gene: TRBJ2-5
CDR3 protein: AYSSRDRGLAGELF; clone size: few; CDR3 length: 14; V gene: TRBV30; J gene: TRBJ2-2
CDR3 protein: ASSPRTGSADTQY; clone size: .; CDR3 length: 13; V gene: TRBV5-1; J gene: TRBJ2-3
CDR3 protein: AWRQGPNTGELF; clone size: .; CDR3 length: 12; V gene: TRBV30; J gene: TRBJ2-2
CDR3 protein: ASSLGRGGETQY; clone size: few; CDR3 length: 12; V gene: TRBV7-2; J gene: TRBJ2-5
CDR3 protein: ATSPQGDVANTGELF; clone size: few; CDR3 length: 15; V gene: TRBV15; J gene: TRBJ2-2
CDR3 protein: ASSNRGANTGELF; clone size: few; CDR3 length: 13; V gene: TRBV21-1; J gene: TRBJ2-2
CDR3 protein: ASSTVRGANTEAF; clone size: .; CDR3 length: 13; V gene: TRBV27; J gene: TRBJ1-1
CDR3 protein: ASSYSRAPYGYT; clone size: .; CDR3 length: 12; V gene: TRBV6-5; J gene: TRBJ1-2
CDR3 protein: ASSLQLAVNNEQF; clone size: few; CDR3 length: 13; V gene: TRBV28; J gene: TRBJ2-1
CDR3 protein: ASSPPRANYGYT; clone size: .; CDR3 length: 12; V gene: TRBV14; J gene: TRBJ1-2